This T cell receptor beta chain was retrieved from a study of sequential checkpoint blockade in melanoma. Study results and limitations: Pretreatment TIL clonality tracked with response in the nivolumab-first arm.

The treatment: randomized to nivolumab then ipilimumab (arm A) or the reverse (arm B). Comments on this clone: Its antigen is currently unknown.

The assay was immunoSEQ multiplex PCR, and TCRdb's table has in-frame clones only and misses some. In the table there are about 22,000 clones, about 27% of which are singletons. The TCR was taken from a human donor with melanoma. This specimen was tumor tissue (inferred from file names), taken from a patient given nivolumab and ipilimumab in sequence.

This CDR3 is CASSIEATGWRPQHF. The CDR3 region has the DNA TGTGCCAGTAGTATAGAGGCGACAGGGTGGAGGCCCCAGCATTTT. The chain is built from TRBV19 and TRBJ1-5; 7 positions agree with TRBD1. The CDR3 consists of 15 residues. From germline, CDR1 is LNHDA and CDR2 SQIVND (reference sequence). V dropped 0 bases and J dropped 9; count of bases not matched to a gene: 8.